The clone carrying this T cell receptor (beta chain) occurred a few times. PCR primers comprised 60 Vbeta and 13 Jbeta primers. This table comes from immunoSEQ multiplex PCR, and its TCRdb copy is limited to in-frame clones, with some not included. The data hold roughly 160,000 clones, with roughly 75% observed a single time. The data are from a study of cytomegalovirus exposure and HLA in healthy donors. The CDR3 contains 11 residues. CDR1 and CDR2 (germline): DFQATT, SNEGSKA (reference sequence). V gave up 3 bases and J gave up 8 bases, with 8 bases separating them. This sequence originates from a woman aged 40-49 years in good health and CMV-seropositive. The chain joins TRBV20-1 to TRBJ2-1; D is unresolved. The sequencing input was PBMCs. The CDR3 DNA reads TGCAGTGCTAGTGTGGCAGATGAGCAGTTCTTC. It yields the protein CSASVADEQFF.